These T cell receptor beta chains were read from a single sample in a study of neurological immune-mediated disorders. TCRdb recomputed calls from the 5' RACE reads with MiXCR, one row per CDR3 protein. The sample shows under 70,000 distinct CDR3 sequences, roughly 3.2% of them seen only once. Specimen: PBMCs. These receptors were taken from a woman aged 30 to 39 with multiple sclerosis. CDR3s include the opening cysteine and the closing phenylalanine or tryptophan. D genes are given only for firm matches. Part of the rows lack a size; the others show once, few, many or a class for expanded clones.

TRBV15	TRBJ2-1	few	TRBD1	CATLRTGNNEQFF	TGTGCCACTCTAAGGACAGGGAACAATGAGCAGTTCTTC
TRBV9	TRBJ1-3	many	-	CASSEQGGGNTIYF	TGTGCCAGCAGTGAACAGGGAGGAGGAAACACCATATATTTT
TRBV21-1	TRBJ2-3	few	-	CASRPQYF	TGTGCCAGCAGACCTCAGTATTTT
TRBV25-1	TRBJ1-2	many	-	CASSGVPDYGYTF	TGTGCCAGCTCAGGGGTTCCGGACTATGGCTACACCTTC
TRBV20-1	TRBJ2-7	many	-	CSAKGRESSYEQYF	TGCAGTGCCAAGGGACGTGAAAGCTCCTACGAGCAGTACTTC
TRBV21-1	TRBJ1-5	many	-	CASSTSPVTGNQPQHF	TGTGCCAGCAGCACTTCTCCGGTTACGGGCAATCAGCCCCAGCATTTT
TRBV6-1	TRBJ1-5	-	-	CASSEAGGGKPQNF	TGTGCCAGCAGTGAAGCAGGGGGAGGGAAGCCCCAGAATTTT
TRBV15	TRBJ2-7	many	-	CATSRDYGSEQYF	TGTGCCACCAGCAGAGACTATGGGTCCGAGCAGTACTTC
TRBV5-1	TRBJ1-2	many	-	CASSFTGSNYGYTF	TGCGCCAGCAGCTTTACAGGGTCAAACTATGGCTACACCTTC
TRBV5-1	TRBJ1-5	few	-	CASSPEVNQPQHF	TGCGCCAGCAGCCCGGAAGTAAATCAGCCCCAGCATTTT
TRBV29-1	TRBJ2-7	many	TRBD2	CSVEDGEREDSYEQYF	TGCAGCGTTGAAGATGGCGAGCGGGAGGACTCCTACGAGCAGTACTTC
TRBV5-6	TRBJ1-2	many	-	CASSRLYGYTF	TGTGCCAGCAGCCGACTTTATGGCTACACCTTC
TRBV15	TRBJ2-5	many	-	CATSRERRETQYF	TGTGCCACCAGCAGAGAGAGAAGGGAGACCCAGTACTTC
TRBV9	TRBJ1-1	many	-	CASSPPKENAEAFF	TGTGCCAGCAGCCCACCTAAAGAAAATGCTGAAGCTTTCTTT
TRBV5-1	TRBJ2-7	many	-	CASSWKSQGSSSYEQYF	TGCGCCAGCAGCTGGAAATCACAGGGATCGAGCTCCTACGAGCAGTACTTC
TRBV12-3/TRBV12-4	TRBJ2-5	many	TRBD2	CASSFQREAKGETQYF	TGTGCCAGCAGTTTCCAGCGGGAGGCCAAAGGGGAGACCCAGTACTTC
TRBV12-3/TRBV12-4	TRBJ2-5	many	TRBD1	CASRTNSGGETQYF	TGTGCCAGCAGGACCAATTCAGGGGGCGAGACCCAGTACTTC
TRBV20-1	TRBJ2-7	many	-	CKGAGESYEQYF	TGCAAGGGGGCGGGGGAATCCTACGAGCAGTACTTC
TRBV20-1	TRBJ1-1	-	-	CSAMREDTEAFF	TGCAGTGCTATGAGGGAGGACACTGAAGCTTTCTTT
TRBV10-1	TRBJ1-3	once	-	CASSERRGSGNTIYF	TGCGCCAGCAGTGAACGACGGGGCTCTGGAAACACCATATATTTT
TRBV6-5	TRBJ2-4	many	-	CASSYPSRDGKNIQYF	TGTGCCAGCAGTTACCCCTCCAGGGACGGTAAAAACATTCAGTACTTC
TRBV25-1	TRBJ1-5	many	-	CASSGSNQPQHF	TGTGCCAGCAGTGGCAGCAATCAGCCCCAGCATTTT
TRBV20-1	TRBJ2-2	medium-sized	TRBD2	CSARVAGSNTGELFF	TGCAGTGCTAGAGTAGCGGGATCGAACACCGGGGAGCTGTTTTTT
TRBV6-5	TRBJ2-2	many	-	CASKTETESGELFF	TGTGCCAGCAAAACAGAGACGGAGTCCGGGGAGCTGTTTTTT
TRBV12-3/TRBV12-4	TRBJ1-1	many	-	CASGRATEAFF	TGTGCCAGCGGGAGGGCCACTGAAGCTTTCTTT
TRBV12-3/TRBV12-4	TRBJ2-5	many	-	CASSLAGVEETQYF	TGTGCCAGCAGTTTAGCAGGGGTGGAAGAGACCCAGTACTTC
TRBV6-5	TRBJ2-2	-	TRBD1	CASRRTGTALRGTGELFF	TGTGCCAGCAGACGAACCGGGACAGCCTTACGCGGCACCGGGGAGCTGTTTTTT
TRBV20-1	TRBJ2-1	many	-	CSALSGAGPHNEQFF	TGCAGTGCTCTCAGTGGAGCGGGCCCCCACAATGAGCAGTTCTTC
TRBV11-2	TRBJ1-1	many	-	CASSERVAVANTEAFF	TGTGCCAGCAGCGAGCGGGTGGCGGTAGCTAACACTGAAGCTTTCTTT
TRBV12-3/TRBV12-4	TRBJ2-4	-	-	CASGNRLSRIQYF	TGTGCCAGCGGCAACAGACTATCGAGAATTCAGTACTTC
TRBV5-1	TRBJ2-6	-	-	CASSSGLLSGAKVLTF	TGCGCCAGCAGCTCAGGACTCCTGTCAGGGGCCAAAGTCCTGACTTTC
TRBV28	TRBJ2-5	many	-	CASSHPIRPYQETQYF	TGTGCCAGCAGCCACCCCATTAGACCGTACCAAGAGACCCAGTACTTC
TRBV7-9	TRBJ2-5	many	-	CASSLAGTGETQYF	TGTGCCAGCAGCTTAGCGGGTACTGGGGAGACCCAGTACTTC
TRBV7-2	TRBJ2-7	many	TRBD2	CASSLALLADTGQYF	TGTGCCAGCAGCTTAGCATTGCTAGCGGATACGGGGCAGTACTTC
TRBV28	TRBJ1-2	many	TRBD1	CASSPVLGQGAGGYTF	TGTGCCAGCAGTCCCGTACTTGGACAGGGGGCTGGGGGCTACACCTTC
TRBV6-5	TRBJ2-3	many	TRBD2	CASSLLAGGITDTQYF	TGTGCCAGCAGTTTGCTAGCGGGGGGTATCACAGATACGCAGTATTTT
TRBV4-3	TRBJ2-2	many	TRBD1	CASSQSTGGTGELFF	TGCGCCAGCAGCCAAAGCACAGGGGGGACCGGGGAGCTGTTTTTT
TRBV3-1	TRBJ2-1	few	TRBD2	CASSQGRGAYNEQFF	TGTGCCAGCAGCCAAGGACGGGGGGCCTACAATGAGCAGTTCTTC
TRBV5-1	TRBJ2-1	many	TRBD2	CASSLAQGGVNEQFF	TGCGCCAGCAGCTTGGCCCAGGGAGGGGTCAATGAGCAGTTCTTC
TRBV21-1	TRBJ1-1	many	-	CASSTLWTDNTEAFF	TGTGCCAGCAGCACTTTATGGACGGACAACACTGAAGCTTTCTTT